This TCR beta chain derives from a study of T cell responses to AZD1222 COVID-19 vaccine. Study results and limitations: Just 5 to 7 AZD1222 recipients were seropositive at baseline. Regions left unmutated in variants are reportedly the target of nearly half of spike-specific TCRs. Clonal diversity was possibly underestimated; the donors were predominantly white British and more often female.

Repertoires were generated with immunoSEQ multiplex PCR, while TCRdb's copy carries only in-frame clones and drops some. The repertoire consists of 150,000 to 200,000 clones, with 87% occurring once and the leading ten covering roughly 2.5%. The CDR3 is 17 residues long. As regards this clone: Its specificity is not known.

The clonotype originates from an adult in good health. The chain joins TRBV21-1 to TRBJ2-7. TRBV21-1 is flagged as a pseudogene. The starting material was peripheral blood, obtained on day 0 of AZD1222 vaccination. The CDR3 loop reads CASSKANSGTDSYEQYF. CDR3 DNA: TGTGCCAGCAGCAAAGCAAACTCCGGGACCGACTCCTACGAGCAGTACTTC.